This entry lists 14 T cell receptor beta chains sequenced from one sample in a study of breast tumors, draining lymph nodes, adjacent tissues. The lymph nodes were axillary draining lymph nodes from breast cancer patients. TCRdb independently ran MiXCR on the multiplex PCR reads; one entry per CDR3 protein. Altogether about 89,000 distinct CDR3 sequences are present, around 30% being singletons, with the ten largest covering more than 8%. The sequenced sample was axillary lymph node tissue. Source of these receptors: a female donor with breast cancer. Some clones in this sample may be carry-over from other donors' samples.

About this clonotype: It is likely a read error, because the conserved phenylalanine at the end of the CDR3 is missing. This rearrangement joins TRBV10-3 to TRBJ1-2; a weak D match, TRBD1 (6 bases). The germline gives CDR1 ENHRY, CDR2 SYGVKD. There are 15 residues in the CDR3. V lost 3 bases, J lost 7 bases, and 18 bases lay in between. The CDR3 nucleotides are TGTGCCATCAGTGACCTCTCGGACAGAGCCTGTGGCTACACCTAC. Protein sequence: CAISDLSDRACGYTY.

At least ten counts were recorded for this clonotype. The V gene is TRBV15, the J gene TRBJ2-7, with 11 bases matching TRBD2. CDR3 size: 15 residues. With 1 base clipped from V and 1 base from J, the junction kept 0 bases outside the gene matches. Germline assignment: CDR1 LNHNV and CDR2 YYDKDF (reference sequence). In nucleotides, the CDR3 is TGTGCCACCAGCAGAGGACTAGCGGGATCCTACGAGCAGTACTTC. Translated: CATSRGLAGSYEQYF.

This clonotype has at least ten counts. The rearrangement links TRBV20-1 to TRBJ2-4; 13 bases agree with TRBD2. The CDR3 length is 17 residues. CDR1 is DFQATT, CDR2 SNEGSKA, per germline (reference sequence). V gave up 5 bases and J gave up 7 bases; unmatched junction bases: 14. The CDR3 region is CSARSGLAGDGTNIQYF. For the CDR3, the DNA is TGCAGTGCTCGCTCCGGACTAGCGGGGGACGGAACCAACATTCAGTACTTC.

A word on this clonotype: A much more abundant neighbour one base away suggests this may be a read error. The chain carries TRBV20-1 and TRBJ2-7; tentatively, D is TRBD2 (6 bases). Germline loops: CDR1 DFQATT, CDR2 SNEGSKA (reference sequence). There are 15 residues in the CDR3. CDR3 sequence (DNA): TGCAGTGTTAGAGCCTCGGGGGACTTAACCTACGAGCAGTACTTC. Translated: CSVRASGDLTYEQYF.

This clonotype was seen at least ten times. The gene calls are TRBV10-2 and TRBJ2-1; unclear D gene. The length of the CDR3 is 12 residues. Between the trimmed V and J ends, which lost 5 bases and 5 bases, there was a span of 7 bases. Germline CDR1 reads WSHSY; CDR2 reads SAAADI. The CDR3 here is CASSFEDNEQFF. CDR3 sequence (DNA): TGCGCCAGCAGTTTCGAGGACAATGAGCAGTTCTTC.

This clonotype was recorded once. It is likely a read error, because the conserved phenylalanine at the end of the CDR3 is missing. CDR3 sequence reads: CASSLDRASYNEQFL. The CDR3 bases are TGTGCCAGCAGCTTGGACAGGGCTTCCTACAATGAGCAGTTCCTC. V gene TRBV7-2 combines with J gene TRBJ2-1, with 8 bases that match TRBD1. This CDR3 is 15 amino acids long. Germline V lookup: CDR1 SGHTA, CDR2 FQGNSA. The junction had 2 bases not matched to a gene; V was cut back by 3 bases and J by 1 base.

This clonotype came up many times. The rearrangement uses TRBV29-1 and TRBJ1-5; 7 bases map to TRBD1. This CDR3 comprises 14 residues. Germline V gene data show CDR1 as SQVTM and CDR2 as ANQGSEA. The trim removed 5 bases at V and 2 bases at J, leaving 6 bases unmatched. This CDR3 is CSVRTGPGNQPQHF. DNA for the CDR3: TGCAGCGTTAGGACAGGTCCGGGCAATCAGCCCCAGCATTTT.

Many counts were recorded for this clonotype. The chain carries TRBV11-2 and TRBJ2-5; 9 nucleotides align to TRBD1. The CDR3 contains 17 residues. The V gene's germline CDR1 is SGHAT and CDR2 FQNNGV. V gave up 2 bases and J gave up 5 bases; unmatched junction bases: 12. The CDR3 DNA sequence: TGTGCCAGCAGCTTAACACAGGGGGCTTCGTTTAAGGAGACCCAGTACTTC. Translation: CASSLTQGASFKETQYF.

This clonotype was counted at least ten times. CDR3 sequence (DNA): TGTGCCAGCAGCGCCCGACTAGCGGGAGAAAAAGATACGCAGTATTTT. Its translation: CASSARLAGEKDTQYF. The chain uses TRBV9 and TRBJ2-3, with 12 nucleotides matching TRBD2. Germline loops: CDR1 SGDLS, CDR2 YYNGEE. The V and J ends lost 3 bases and 5 bases, in that order; junction bases with no gene match: 7. This CDR3 has 16 amino acids.

With respect to this clonotype: With a much larger clone just one base away, this may be a read error. CDR3 nucleotide sequence: TGTGCCAGCAAGTCCTTAGCGGGAGGCCGAAACACCACCTACGAGCAGTACTTC. Translating it yields CASKSLAGGRNTTYEQYF. The V and J genes are TRBV6-2 or TRBV6-3 and TRBJ2-7; 10 bases line up with TRBD2. J lost 2 bases, V lost 7 bases, and 17 bases had no gene match. CDR3 length: 18 amino acids. Germline-derived CDR1 and CDR2 are MNHEY and SVGEGT.

This clonotype appeared many times. The rearrangement uses TRBV14 and TRBJ1-5; 7 bases agree with TRBD1. The CDR3 spans 15 residues. CDR1 SGHDN and CDR2 FVKESK come from the germline V gene. V lost 3 bases and J lost 1; bases outside the gene matches: 3. DNA for the CDR3: TGTGCCAGCAGCCACAACAGGGGAAGCAATCAGCCCCAGCATTTT. This codes for CASSHNRGSNQPQHF.

This clonotype appeared many times. This chain joins TRBV7-2 and TRBJ2-3; 10 bases line up with TRBD2. The CDR3 sequence is 16 residues long. Trimming removed 5 bases from V and 4 bases from J; junction bases left unmatched: 9. From germline, CDR1 is SGHTA and CDR2 FQGNSA. The CDR3 region is CASSRTSGRAADTQYF. In DNA, the CDR3 is TGTGCCAGCAGCAGAACCAGCGGGAGGGCCGCAGATACGCAGTATTTT. The complete variable domain, with remaining parts taken from reference TRBV7-2 and TRBJ2-3, reads GAGVSQSPSNKVTEKGKDVELRCDPISGHTALYWYRQSLGQGLEFLIYFQGNSAPDKSGLPSDRFSAERTGGSVSTLTIQRTQQEDSAVYLCASSRTSGRAADTQYFGPGTRLTVL.

The V and J genes are TRBV28 and TRBJ2-5; D perhaps matches TRBD2 (5 bases). The germline V gene encodes CDR1 MDHEN and CDR2 SYDVKM. Trimming took 4 bases from V and 2 from J, leaving 14 bases between them. The CDR3 is 15 amino acids. This CDR3 reads CASSYNDYQQETQYF. DNA of the CDR3: TGTGCCAGCAGTTACAACGACTACCAACAAGAGACCCAGTACTTC.

At least ten counts were recorded for this clonotype. The chain has TRBV7-9 and TRBJ1-6; TRBD1 agrees at 7 bases. Trimming took 3 bases from V and 10 from J; bases not matched to a gene: 9. Germline V gene data show CDR1 as SEHNR and CDR2 as FQNEAQ (reference sequence). CDR3 size: 15 residues. Here the CDR3 DNA reads TGTGCCAGCAGCTTCTCACAGGGGATCGGATCACCCCTCCACTTT. Translated, it gives CASSFSQGIGSPLHF.